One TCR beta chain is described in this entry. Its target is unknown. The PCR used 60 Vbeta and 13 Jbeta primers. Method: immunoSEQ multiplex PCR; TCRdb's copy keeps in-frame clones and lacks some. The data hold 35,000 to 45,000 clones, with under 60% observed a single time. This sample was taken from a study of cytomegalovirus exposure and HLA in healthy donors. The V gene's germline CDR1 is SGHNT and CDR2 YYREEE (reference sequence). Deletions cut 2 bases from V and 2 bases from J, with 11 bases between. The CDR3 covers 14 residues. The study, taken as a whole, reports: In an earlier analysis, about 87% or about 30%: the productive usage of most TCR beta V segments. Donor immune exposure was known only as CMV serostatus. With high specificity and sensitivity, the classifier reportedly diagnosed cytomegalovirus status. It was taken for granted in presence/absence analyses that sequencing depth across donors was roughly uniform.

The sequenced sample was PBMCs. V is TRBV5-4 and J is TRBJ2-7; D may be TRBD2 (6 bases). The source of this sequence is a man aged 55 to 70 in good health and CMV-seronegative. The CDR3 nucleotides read TGTGCCAGCAGCTTAGCGGGCATCACCTACGAGCAGTACTTC. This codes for CASSLAGITYEQYF.